Listed below are T cell receptor beta chains from one sample, sequenced in a study of blood T cell repertoires in COVID-19. Sequencing was performed with immunoSEQ multiplex PCR; in TCRdb, only in-frame clones are kept and a portion is missing. The data hold 150,000 to 200,000 clones, with around four fifths observed a single time. The sequenced sample consisted of peripheral blood. The receptors originated from a man aged 65 to 79 with acute or convalescent COVID-19. CDR3s include the opening cysteine and the closing phenylalanine or tryptophan. A D gene is named only where the DNA matches it firmly. Size is omitted from some rows. Given values are once, few, many or a class for expanded clones.

CDR3,DNA,V,D,J,size
CASSQDLDSANTGELFF,TGCGCCAGCAGCCAAGATTTAGACTCCGCGAACACCGGGGAGCTGTTTTTT,TRBV4-1,-,TRBJ2-2,-
CSVDRESGELFF,TGCAGCGTTGATCGGGAAAGCGGGGAGCTGTTTTTT,TRBV29-1,-,TRBJ2-2,-
CASSQARGVMNTEAFF,TGTGCCAGCAGCCAAGCCAGGGGGGTTATGAACACTGAAGCTTTCTTT,TRBV3-1/TRBV3-2,TRBD1,TRBJ1-1,-
CASSLGNQETQYF,TGCGCCAGCAGCTTGGGTAACCAAGAGACCCAGTACTTC,TRBV5-1,-,TRBJ2-5,-
CASSPWGLAGGNEQFF,TGTGCCAGCAGCCCTTGGGGACTAGCGGGAGGCAATGAGCAGTTCTTC,TRBV7-9,TRBD2,TRBJ2-1,-
CASSPFRDSSARQPQHF,TGTGCCAGCTCACCCTTCCGGGACTCTTCTGCCCGGCAGCCCCAGCATTTT,TRBV18,-,TRBJ1-5,once
CASSLSSGSFYEQYF,TGTGCCAGCAGCTTGTCTAGCGGGAGCTTCTACGAGCAGTACTTC,TRBV5-4,TRBD2,TRBJ2-7,-
CASSIVLAGDRETQYF,TGTGCCAGTAGTATAGTACTAGCGGGAGATCGTGAGACCCAGTACTTC,TRBV19,TRBD2,TRBJ2-5,-
CASSYSSGRRTGELFF,TGTGCCAGCAGTTACTCGAGTGGGAGGAGGACCGGGGAGCTGTTTTTT,TRBV6-5,-,TRBJ2-2,-
CASSLPPGMVSGANVLTF,TGCGCCAGCAGCTTGCCCCCAGGGATGGTCTCTGGGGCCAACGTCCTGACTTTC,TRBV5-1,-,TRBJ2-6,-
CASSSRAGNTIYF,TGTGCCAGCAGCTCCAGGGCTGGAAACACCATATATTTT,TRBV5-8,-,TRBJ1-3,few
CASSFASADTQYF,TGCGCCAGCAGCTTCGCTAGTGCAGATACGCAGTATTTT,TRBV5-1,-,TRBJ2-3,-
CASSLRGLTEAFF,TGTGCCAGCAGTTTAAGGGGGCTCACTGAAGCTTTCTTT,TRBV28,TRBD1,TRBJ1-1,-
CASSRQGSNEKLFF,TGCGCCAGCAGTAGGCAGGGTTCTAATGAAAAACTGTTTTTT,TRBV5-1,-,TRBJ1-4,-
CASSFAQGRDTQYF,TGTGCCAGCAGTTTCGCGCAGGGGAGAGATACGCAGTATTTT,TRBV28,-,TRBJ2-3,-
CASSPGMQGGEKLFF,TGTGCCAGCTCACCGGGGATGCAGGGGGGTGAAAAACTGTTTTTT,TRBV18,TRBD1,TRBJ1-4,-
CAISGTSGADTQYF,TGTGCCATCTCCGGGACTAGCGGTGCGGATACGCAGTATTTT,TRBV10-3,TRBD2,TRBJ2-3,-
CASSPPTNRRANEKLFF,TGTGCCAGCTCACCACCGACCAACAGGAGGGCTAATGAAAAACTGTTTTTT,TRBV18,-,TRBJ1-4,-
CASSLGLADQETQYF,TGTGCCAGCAGCTTGGGACTAGCGGACCAAGAGACCCAGTACTTC,TRBV7-9,TRBD2,TRBJ2-5,-
CATSDPVNYGYTF,TGTGCCACCAGTGATCCAGTCAACTATGGCTACACCTTC,TRBV24-1,-,TRBJ1-2,-
CASSQTGGRQPQHF,TGCGCCAGCAGCCAAACAGGGGGCAGGCAGCCCCAGCATTTT,TRBV4-1,TRBD1,TRBJ1-5,-
CASSNPPNPEQFF,TGTGCCAGCAGTAATCCACCTAACCCCGAGCAGTTCTTC,TRBV6-5,-,TRBJ2-1,-
CASSPRTSGSYTGELFF,TGTGCCAGCAGCCCCCGGACTAGCGGGAGTTACACCGGGGAGCTGTTTTTT,TRBV9,TRBD2,TRBJ2-2,-
CASSLEQGFEAFF,TGTGCCAGCAGCTTAGAGCAGGGATTTGAAGCTTTCTTT,TRBV7-8,-,TRBJ1-1,-
CASSGRTSGELFF,TGTGCCAGCAGCGGGCGGACTAGCGGGGAACTGTTCTTC,TRBV7-8,TRBD2,TRBJ2-1,-
CASSPSFGTGDPDTQYF,TGTGCCAGCAGCCCTAGTTTTGGGACAGGGGACCCAGATACGCAGTATTTT,TRBV11-3,TRBD1,TRBJ2-3,-
CSVGRDWNTEAFF,TGCAGCGTTGGGAGGGATTGGAACACTGAAGCTTTCTTT,TRBV29-1,-,TRBJ1-1,few
CATSDPTSRDRIGWGGYTF,TGTGCCACCAGTGATCCAACGTCCCGGGACAGAATTGGGTGGGGTGGCTACACCTTC,TRBV24-1,TRBD1,TRBJ1-2,-
CAIQGSNYGYTF,TGTGCCATCCAGGGAAGTAACTATGGCTACACCTTC,TRBV10-3,-,TRBJ1-2,-
CASSLDRGAVEQFF,TGTGCCAGCAGCTTAGACAGGGGTGCCGTTGAGCAGTTCTTC,TRBV7-9,TRBD1,TRBJ2-1,-
CASSLPYDRRDTQYF,TGTGCCAGCAGCTTACCCTACGATCGCCGGGATACGCAGTATTTT,TRBV6-2/TRBV6-3,-,TRBJ2-3,-
CASSLFTGHSGNTIYF,TGTGCCAGCAGCTTGTTCACAGGCCACTCTGGAAACACCATATATTTT,TRBV5-4,-,TRBJ1-3,-
CASSLGHPNTEAFF,TGCGCCAGCAGCTTGGGACACCCGAACACTGAAGCTTTCTTT,TRBV5-1,-,TRBJ1-1,-
CASSPGTGGPEAFF,TGCGCCAGCAGCCCTGGGACAGGGGGCCCTGAAGCTTTCTTT,TRBV5-1,TRBD1,TRBJ1-1,-
CASRQVSGNTIYF,TGTGCCAGCCGGCAGGTTTCTGGAAACACCATATATTTT,TRBV2,-,TRBJ1-3,once
CASSAGWVGVQEKLFF,TGTGCCAGCAGCGCCGGGTGGGTGGGAGTGCAGGAAAAACTGTTTTTT,TRBV7-9,-,TRBJ1-4,few
CASSQGTSGTSSYNEQFF,TGTGCCAGCAGCCAAGGGACTAGCGGGACGAGCTCCTACAATGAGCAGTTCTTC,TRBV14,TRBD2,TRBJ2-1,-
CASTVTPNSLSYGYTF,TGCGCCAGCACGGTGACCCCCAACAGCTTGTCCTATGGCTACACCTTC,TRBV5-1,-,TRBJ1-2,-
CASTSNWAVYGYTF,TGTGCCAGCACTTCTAATTGGGCAGTCTATGGCTACACCTTC,TRBV27,-,TRBJ1-2,once
CASSNPGTGATYEQYF,TGTGCCAGCAGCAACCCCGGGACAGGGGCCACCTACGAGCAGTACTTC,TRBV11-2,TRBD1,TRBJ2-7,-
CASNGQMNTEAFF,TGTGCCAGCAATGGACAAATGAACACTGAAGCTTTCTTT,TRBV12-3/TRBV12-4,-,TRBJ1-1,once
CASSRDINEKLFF,TGTGCCAGTAGTAGGGACATTAATGAAAAACTGTTTTTT,TRBV19,-,TRBJ1-4,-
CASSTTSGQETQYF,TGTGCCTCCTCGACGACTAGCGGCCAAGAGACCCAGTACTTC,TRBV30,TRBD2,TRBJ2-5,once
CASSLDTSGGARADTQYF,TGTGCCAGCAGCTTAGATACTAGCGGGGGGGCAAGGGCAGATACGCAGTATTTT,TRBV11-2,TRBD2,TRBJ2-3,-
CASSHRAGELFF,TGTGCCAGCAGCCACAGGGCCGGGGAGCTGTTTTTT,TRBV7-8,-,TRBJ2-2,-
CASSDTSYYNEQFF,TGTGCCAGTAGTGACACCTCCTATTACAATGAGCAGTTCTTC,TRBV19,-,TRBJ2-1,-
CSVESSGYEQYF,TGCAGCGTTGAATCGAGCGGTTACGAGCAGTACTTC,TRBV29-1,-,TRBJ2-7,-